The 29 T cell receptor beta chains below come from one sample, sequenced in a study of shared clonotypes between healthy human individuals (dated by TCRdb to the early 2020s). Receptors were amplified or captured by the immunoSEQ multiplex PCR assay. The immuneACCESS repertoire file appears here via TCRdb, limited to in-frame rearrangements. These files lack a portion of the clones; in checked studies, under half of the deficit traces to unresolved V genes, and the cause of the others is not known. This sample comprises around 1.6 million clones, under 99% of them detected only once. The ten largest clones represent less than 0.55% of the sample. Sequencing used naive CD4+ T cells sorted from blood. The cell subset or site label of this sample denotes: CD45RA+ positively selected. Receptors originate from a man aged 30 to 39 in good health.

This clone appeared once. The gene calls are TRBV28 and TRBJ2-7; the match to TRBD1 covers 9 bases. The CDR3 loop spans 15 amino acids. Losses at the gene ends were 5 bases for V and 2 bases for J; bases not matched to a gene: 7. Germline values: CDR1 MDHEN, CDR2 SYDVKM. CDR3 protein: CASSPPGQGAYEQYF. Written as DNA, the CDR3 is TGTGCCAGCAGTCCCCCGGGACAGGGAGCCTACGAGCAGTACTTC. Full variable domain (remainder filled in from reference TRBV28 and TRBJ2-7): DVKVTQSSRYLVKRTGEKVFLECVQDMDHENMFWYRQDPGLGLRLIYFSYDVKMKEKGDIPEGYSVSREKKERFSLILESASTNQTSMYLCASSPPGQGAYEQYFGPGTRLTVT.

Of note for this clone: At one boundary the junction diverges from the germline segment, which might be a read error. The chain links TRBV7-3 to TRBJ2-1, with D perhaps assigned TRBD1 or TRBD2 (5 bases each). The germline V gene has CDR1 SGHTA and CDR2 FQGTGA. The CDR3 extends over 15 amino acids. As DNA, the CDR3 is TGTGCCAGCAGCCCGAGGGACGCGATCTACGATGAGCAGTTCTTC. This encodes CASSPRDAIYDEQFF.

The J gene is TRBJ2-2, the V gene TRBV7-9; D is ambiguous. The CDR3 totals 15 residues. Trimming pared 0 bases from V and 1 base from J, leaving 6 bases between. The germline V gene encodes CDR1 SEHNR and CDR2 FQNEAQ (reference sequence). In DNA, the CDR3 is TGTGCCAGCAGCTTAGCCCCCCGGAACACCGGGGAGCTGTTTTTT. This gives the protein CASSLAPRNTGELFF.

CDR3 sequence (DNA): TGTGCCAGCAGCTTTGGCCCTAGCGGGAAATTAGAGACCCAGTACTTC. This codes for CASSFGPSGKLETQYF. The chain couples TRBV7-9 to TRBJ2-5; 9 nucleotides agree with TRBD2. Losses at the gene ends were 3 bases for V and 4 bases for J; bases not matched to a gene: 9. The CDR3 spans 16 residues. Germline CDR1 and CDR2: SEHNR and FQNEAQ (reference sequence).

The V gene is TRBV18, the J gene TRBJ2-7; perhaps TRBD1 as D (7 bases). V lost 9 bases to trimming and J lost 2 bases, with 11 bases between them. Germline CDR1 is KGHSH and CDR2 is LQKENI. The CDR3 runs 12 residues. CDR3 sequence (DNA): TGTGCCAGTCAGGGGGGAGCCTACGAGCAGTACTTC. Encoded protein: CASQGGAYEQYF. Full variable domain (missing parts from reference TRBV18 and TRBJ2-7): NAGVMQNPRHLVRRRGQEARLRCSPMKGHSHVYWYRQLPEEGLKFMVYLQKENIIDESGMPKERFSAEFPKEGPSILRIQQVVRGDSAAYFCASQGGAYEQYFGPGTRLTVT.

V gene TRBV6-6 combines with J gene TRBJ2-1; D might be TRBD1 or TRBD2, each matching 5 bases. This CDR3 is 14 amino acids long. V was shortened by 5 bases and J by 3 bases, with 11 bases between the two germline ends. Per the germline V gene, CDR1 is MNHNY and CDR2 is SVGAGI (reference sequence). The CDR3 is CASSGGGGYNEQFF. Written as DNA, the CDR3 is TGTGCCAGCAGTGGGGGTGGGGGCTACAATGAGCAGTTCTTC.

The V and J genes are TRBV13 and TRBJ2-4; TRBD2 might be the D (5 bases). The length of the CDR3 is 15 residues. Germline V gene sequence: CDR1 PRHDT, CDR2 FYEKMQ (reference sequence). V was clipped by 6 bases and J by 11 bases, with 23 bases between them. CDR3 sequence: CASSKSSRGPVVQYF. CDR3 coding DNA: TGTGCCAGCAGTAAAAGTTCTCGAGGGCCGGTTGTTCAGTACTTC.

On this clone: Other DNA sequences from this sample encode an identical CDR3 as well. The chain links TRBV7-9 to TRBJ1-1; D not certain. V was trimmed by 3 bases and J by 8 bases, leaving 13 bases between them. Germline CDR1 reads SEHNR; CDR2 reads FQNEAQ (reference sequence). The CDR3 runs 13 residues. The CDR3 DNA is TGTGCCAGCAGCTTGCGGGGTGTGGCGGAAGCTTTCTTT. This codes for CASSLRGVAEAFF. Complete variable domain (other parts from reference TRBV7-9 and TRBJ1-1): DTGVSQNPRHKITKRGQNVTFRCDPISEHNRLYWYRQTLGQGPEFLTYFQNEAQLEKSRLLSDRFSAERPKGSFSTLEIQRTEQGDSAMYLCASSLRGVAEAFFGQGTRLTVV.

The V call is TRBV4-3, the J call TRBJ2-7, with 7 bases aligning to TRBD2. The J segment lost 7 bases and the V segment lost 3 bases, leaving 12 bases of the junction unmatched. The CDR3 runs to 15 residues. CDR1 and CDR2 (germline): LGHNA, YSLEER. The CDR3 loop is CASSQGEGGLWEQYF. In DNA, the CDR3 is TGCGCCAGCAGCCAGGGGGAGGGAGGGCTTTGGGAGCAGTACTTC.

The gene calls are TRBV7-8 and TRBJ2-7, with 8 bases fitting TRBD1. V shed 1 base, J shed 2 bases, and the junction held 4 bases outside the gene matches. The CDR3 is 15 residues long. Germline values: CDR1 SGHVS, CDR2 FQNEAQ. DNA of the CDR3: TGTGCCAGCAGCTTAGGTTGGGACAGGACCTACGAGCAGTACTTC. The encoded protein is CASSLGWDRTYEQYF. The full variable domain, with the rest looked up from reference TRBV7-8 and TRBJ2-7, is GAGVSQSPRYKVAKRGQDVALRCDPISGHVSLFWYQQALGQGPEFLTYFQNEAQLDKSGLPSDRFFAERPEGSVSTLKIQRTQQEDSAVYLCASSLGWDRTYEQYFGPGTRLTVT.

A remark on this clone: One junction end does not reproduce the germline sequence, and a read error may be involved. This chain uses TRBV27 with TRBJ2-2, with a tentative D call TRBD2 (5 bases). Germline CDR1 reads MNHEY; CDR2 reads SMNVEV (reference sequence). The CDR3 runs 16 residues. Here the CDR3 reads CASSSLGSRAHRGAVF. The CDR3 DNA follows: TGTGCCAGCAGTTCCCTCGGCAGCCGGGCACACCGGGGAGCTGTTTTT.

The CDR3 bases are TGTGCCAGCAGCCGAGGAGACGCCGAAGAAAAACTGTTTTTT. It specifies CASSRGDAEEKLFF. The chain is built from TRBV5-4 and TRBJ1-4; the D is unclear. V dropped 4 bases and J dropped 8 bases, with 15 bases sitting between them. This CDR3 is 14 amino acids long. Germline V CDR1 and CDR2: SGHNT, YYREEE (reference sequence).

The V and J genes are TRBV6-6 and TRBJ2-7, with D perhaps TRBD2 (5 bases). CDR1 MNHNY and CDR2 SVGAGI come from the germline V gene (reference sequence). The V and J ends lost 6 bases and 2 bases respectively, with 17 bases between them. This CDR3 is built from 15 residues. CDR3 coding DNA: TGTGCCAGCAGACCCGACAAAATCGGGACCTACGAGCAGTACTTC. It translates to CASRPDKIGTYEQYF.

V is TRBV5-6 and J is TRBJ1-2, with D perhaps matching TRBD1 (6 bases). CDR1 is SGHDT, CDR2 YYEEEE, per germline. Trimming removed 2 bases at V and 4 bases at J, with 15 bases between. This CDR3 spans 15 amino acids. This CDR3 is CASSFRGTGVYGYTF. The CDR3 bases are TGTGCCAGCAGCTTTAGGGGGACCGGAGTCTATGGCTACACCTTC.

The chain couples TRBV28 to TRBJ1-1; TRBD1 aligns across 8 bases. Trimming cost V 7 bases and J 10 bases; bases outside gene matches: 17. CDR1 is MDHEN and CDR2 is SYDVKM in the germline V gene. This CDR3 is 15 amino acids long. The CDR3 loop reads CASTTGGTMGRGAFF. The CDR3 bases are TGTGCCAGCACCACAGGGGGGACAATGGGGCGCGGAGCTTTCTTT.

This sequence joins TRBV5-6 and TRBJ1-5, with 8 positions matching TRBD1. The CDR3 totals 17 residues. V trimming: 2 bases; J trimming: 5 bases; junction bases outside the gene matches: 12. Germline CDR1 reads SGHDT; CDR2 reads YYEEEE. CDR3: CASSFYRTGLTDQPQHF. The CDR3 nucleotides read TGTGCCAGCAGCTTTTACAGGACAGGGCTAACGGATCAGCCCCAGCATTTT.

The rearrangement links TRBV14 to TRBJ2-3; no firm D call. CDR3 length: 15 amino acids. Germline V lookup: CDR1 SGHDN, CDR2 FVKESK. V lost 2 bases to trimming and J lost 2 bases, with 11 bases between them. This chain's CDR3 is CASSQLVGPTDTQYF. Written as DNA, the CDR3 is TGTGCCAGCAGCCAACTTGTCGGGCCCACAGATACGCAGTATTTT.

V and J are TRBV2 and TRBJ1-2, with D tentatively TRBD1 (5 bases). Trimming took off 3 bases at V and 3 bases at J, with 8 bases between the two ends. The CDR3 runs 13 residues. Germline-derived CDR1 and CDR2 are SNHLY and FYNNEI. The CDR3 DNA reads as TGTGCCAGCAGTGACCAGGGAGACTATGGCTACACCTTC. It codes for CASSDQGDYGYTF.

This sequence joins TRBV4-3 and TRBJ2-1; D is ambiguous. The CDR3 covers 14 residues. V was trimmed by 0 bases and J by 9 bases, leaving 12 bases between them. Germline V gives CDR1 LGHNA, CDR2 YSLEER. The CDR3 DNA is TGCGCCAGCAGCCAAGATTCCCTTTATCCTGAGCAGTTCTTC. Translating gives CASSQDSLYPEQFF.

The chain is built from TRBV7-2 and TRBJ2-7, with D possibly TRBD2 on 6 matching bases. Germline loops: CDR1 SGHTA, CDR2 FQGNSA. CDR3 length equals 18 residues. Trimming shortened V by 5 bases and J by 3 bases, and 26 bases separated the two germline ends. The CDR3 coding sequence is TGTGCCAGCAGCGCCCCAAGTGAGGGTAGCGGACGAATCTACGAGCAGTACTTC. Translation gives CASSAPSEGSGRIYEQYF.

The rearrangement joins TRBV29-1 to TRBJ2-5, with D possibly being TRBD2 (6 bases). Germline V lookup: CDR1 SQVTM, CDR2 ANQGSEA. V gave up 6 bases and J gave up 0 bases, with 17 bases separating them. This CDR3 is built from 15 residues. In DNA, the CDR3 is TGCAGCGTCCTCTTTAGCGGAGCTTACCAAGAGACCCAGTACTTC. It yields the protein CSVLFSGAYQETQYF.

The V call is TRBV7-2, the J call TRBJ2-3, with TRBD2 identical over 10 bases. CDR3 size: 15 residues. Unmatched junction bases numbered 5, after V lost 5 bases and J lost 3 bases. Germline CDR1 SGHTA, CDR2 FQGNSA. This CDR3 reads CASSTSGTFTDTQYF. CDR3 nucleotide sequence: TGTGCCAGCAGCACTAGCGGGACCTTTACAGATACGCAGTATTTT. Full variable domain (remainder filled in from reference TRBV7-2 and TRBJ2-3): GAGVSQSPSNKVTEKGKDVELRCDPISGHTALYWYRQSLGQGLEFLIYFQGNSAPDKSGLPSDRFSAERTGGSVSTLTIQRTQQEDSAVYLCASSTSGTFTDTQYFGPGTRLTVL.

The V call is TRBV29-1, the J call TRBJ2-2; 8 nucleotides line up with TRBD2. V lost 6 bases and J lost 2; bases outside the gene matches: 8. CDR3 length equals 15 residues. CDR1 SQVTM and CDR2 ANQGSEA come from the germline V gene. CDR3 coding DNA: TGCAGCGTCAGTGGGACTAGGGTTAACACCGGGGAGCTGTTTTTT. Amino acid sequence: CSVSGTRVNTGELFF.

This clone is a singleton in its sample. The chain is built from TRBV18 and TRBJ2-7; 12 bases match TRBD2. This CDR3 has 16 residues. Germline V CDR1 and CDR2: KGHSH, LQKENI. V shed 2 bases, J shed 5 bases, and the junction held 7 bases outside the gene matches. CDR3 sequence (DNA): TGTGCCAGCTCACCAGATAGCGGACTAGCGGGAAACGAGCAGTACTTC. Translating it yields CASSPDSGLAGNEQYF. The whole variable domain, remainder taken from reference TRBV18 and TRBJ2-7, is NAGVMQNPRHLVRRRGQEARLRCSPMKGHSHVYWYRQLPEEGLKFMVYLQKENIIDESGMPKERFSAEFPKEGPSILRIQQVVRGDSAAYFCASSPDSGLAGNEQYFGPGTRLTVT.

CDR3 sequence (DNA): TGTGCCAGTAGCCGGACAGCGTACACTGAAGCTTTCTTT. Its protein is CASSRTAYTEAFF. This rearrangement joins TRBV19 to TRBJ1-1; tentative D call: TRBD1 (6 bases). Germline CDR1 and CDR2: LNHDA and SQIVND (reference sequence). Trimming stripped 6 bases from V and 3 bases from J, with 11 bases between. The CDR3 covers 13 residues.

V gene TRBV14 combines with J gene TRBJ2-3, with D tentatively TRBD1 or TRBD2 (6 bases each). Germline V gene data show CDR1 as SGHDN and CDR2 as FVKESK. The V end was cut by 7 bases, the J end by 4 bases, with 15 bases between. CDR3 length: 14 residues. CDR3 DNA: TGTGCCAGCACGCCGGGGGCCCCCGCAGATACGCAGTATTTT. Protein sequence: CASTPGAPADTQYF.

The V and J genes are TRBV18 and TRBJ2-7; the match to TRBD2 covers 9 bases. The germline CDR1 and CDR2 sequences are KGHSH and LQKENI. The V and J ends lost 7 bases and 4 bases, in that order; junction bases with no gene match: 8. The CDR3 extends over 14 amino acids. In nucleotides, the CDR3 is TGTGCCAGCTGCCGCGTTAGCGGGAGTTACGAGCAGTACTTC. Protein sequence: CASCRVSGSYEQYF.

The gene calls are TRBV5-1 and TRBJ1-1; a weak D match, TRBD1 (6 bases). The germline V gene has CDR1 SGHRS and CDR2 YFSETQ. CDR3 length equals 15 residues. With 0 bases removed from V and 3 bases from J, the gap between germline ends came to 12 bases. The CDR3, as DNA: TGCGCCAGCAGCTTGGTAGGGGGTGGTCACACTGAAGCTTTCTTT. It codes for CASSLVGGGHTEAFF.

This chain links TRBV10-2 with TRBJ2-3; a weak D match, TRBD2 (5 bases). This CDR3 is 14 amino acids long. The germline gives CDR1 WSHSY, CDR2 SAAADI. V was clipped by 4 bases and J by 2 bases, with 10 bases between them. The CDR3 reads CASSGRGPTDTQYF. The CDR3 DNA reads TGCGCCAGCAGTGGGCGAGGGCCCACAGATACGCAGTATTTT.